This T cell receptor (beta chain) is from a study of cytomegalovirus exposure and HLA in healthy donors. Study-wide results and limits: Published work reported that the classifier diagnosed cytomegalovirus status with high specificity and sensitivity. According to the study, 180 or so TCR beta chains were cytomegalovirus-associated.

This CDR3 region has 17 residues. Germline V gives CDR1 MDHEN, CDR2 SYDVKM. V lost 5 bases to trimming and J lost 0 bases, with 14 bases between them. Produced via immunoSEQ multiplex PCR; TCRdb's table is partial and in-frame only. This sample has about 110,000 clones; about 88% occur once, and the top ten carry about 1.8%. On this clone: Its antigen is not identified.

The receptor was derived from a woman between 18 and 29 years old in good health and CMV-seropositive. Material: PBMCs. V usage is TRBV28 and J usage is TRBJ1-6, with D perhaps matching TRBD1 (5 bases). The CDR3 DNA sequence: TGTGCCAGCAGTGTGGGGGGTCACAGCTCCTATAATTCACCCCTCCACTTT. The encoded protein is CASSVGGHSSYNSPLHF. Full variable domain (missing parts from reference TRBV28 and TRBJ1-6): DVKVTQSSRYLVKRTGEKVFLECVQDMDHENMFWYRQDPGLGLRLIYFSYDVKMKEKGDIPEGYSVSREKKERFSLILESASTNQTSMYLCASSVGGHSSYNSPLHFGNGTRLTVT.